Detailed here is one T cell receptor (beta chain). This clonotype appeared a few times. The specificity of this receptor is unknown. The input lacks base qualities; no much larger clone sits a single base away. This specimen comes from a study of blood T cells in healthy people across ages (dated by TCRdb to the mid-2010s). About the full investigation: In model experiments, template switching captured about one uniquely barcoded TCR beta cDNA molecule for every two T cells. To track age-related changes in TCR beta repertoire diversity, the study relied on deep sequencing normalized with unique cDNA molecular identifiers. The donors were split into four age groups: young (average about 15 years), middle-aged (over 35), aged (approximately 60) and long-lived (approximately 80). To avoid experimental bias, donors of different ages were randomly spread across the sequencing lanes. The study analyzed two additional independent replicas of 1 million unique cDNA reads from the same blood draw for two donors, one aged 18 to 30 and one aged 80 or older.

The library was prepared using 5' RACE. The run used an Illumina HiSeq 2500. The second PCR ran for roughly 6 to 11 cycles and used a J-beta primer mix along with a sample-barcoded 5' primer. Each TCR beta cDNA molecule received a unique molecular identifier from a template-switch 5' adaptor carrying 12 random nucleotides. Each sample yielded at least 2.5 million CDR3-containing paired-end reads. First-strand cDNA was synthesized from all RNA with the Mint cDNA synthesis kit, primed by a TRBC-specific oligonucleotide. After uracil-DNA glycosylase treatment, a first 18-cycle PCR used universal primers M1SS and BC2_uni_R on all cDNA. The paper's processing steps were these. Normalization of each sample was performed by random selection of 1 million high-quality reads, each carrying a distinct molecular identifier. Reads sharing molecular identifiers were discarded rather than binned into consensus sequences. MiTCR, set to a Q25 quality threshold and the strictest error-elimination algorithm, was used for CDR3 identification, clonotype clustering and error correction. A nonparametric unseen species model with Euler transformation was used to estimate lower-bound total TCR beta diversity. The public reads were reanalyzed by TCRdb: fastp trimming at Q25, MiXCR alignment, in-frame beta chains only. Identical CDR3 protein sequences are pooled into one entry, listed with their most common genes and DNA. TCRdb assigned the V and J calls; the authors' analysis was not used. This sample is represented by 1.4 million or so distinct CDR3 sequences; 35% to 45% of them were singletons. The top ten clones comprise over 3.5% of the sample.

Systemically healthy Caucasian individuals from Russia, 35 to 50 in total and aged 6 to 90 years, were included as donors. Around 10 milliliters of peripheral blood were collected from each donor into EDTA-treated Vacutainer tubes. Ficoll-Paque density-gradient centrifugation was used to isolate PBMCs, with at least 6 million obtained per sample. Trizol reagent was used to extract total RNA from PBMCs, with at least 5.5 micrograms per sample. Naive CD45RAhigh/CD27high T cell percentages were measured by flow cytometry on a PBMC aliquot from every donor. The paper as a whole reports these results and caveats: Observed TCR beta diversity per million T cells fell roughly linearly with age, and a significant reduction was already apparent by age about 38. Observed TCR beta diversity correlated strongly with the percentage of naive T cells measured by flow cytometry. Total diversity estimates from one million sequenced T cells were considered lower bounds and underestimates. Conclusive comparison of naive and antigen-experienced compartments was prevented by the profiling of bulk unsorted PBMCs. Compared with the aged group, the long-lived group had more naive CD4+ T cells, fewer expanded clones and increased TCR diversity, suggesting age selection. The CMV infection status of donors was not known, potentially confounding age-related changes in expanded clonotypes.

The germline V gene (reference sequence) supplies CDR1 DFQATT and CDR2 SNEGSKA. Trimming takes 1 base from V and 0 bases from J, and the germline ends sit 15 bases apart. CDR3 length: 16 amino acids, cysteine to phenylalanine. This entry keeps only the CDR3 DNA: 48 bases, framed from base 1. The receptor was isolated from a young woman in good health. Material: blood. Rearrangement joined TRBV20-1 to TRBJ1-1, with the D gene not clear enough to name. This receptor carries the CDR3 CSARVKRTTLNTEAFF. The base sequence is TGCAGTGCTAGAGTGAAGAGGACTACCTTGAACACTGAAGCTTTCTTT.